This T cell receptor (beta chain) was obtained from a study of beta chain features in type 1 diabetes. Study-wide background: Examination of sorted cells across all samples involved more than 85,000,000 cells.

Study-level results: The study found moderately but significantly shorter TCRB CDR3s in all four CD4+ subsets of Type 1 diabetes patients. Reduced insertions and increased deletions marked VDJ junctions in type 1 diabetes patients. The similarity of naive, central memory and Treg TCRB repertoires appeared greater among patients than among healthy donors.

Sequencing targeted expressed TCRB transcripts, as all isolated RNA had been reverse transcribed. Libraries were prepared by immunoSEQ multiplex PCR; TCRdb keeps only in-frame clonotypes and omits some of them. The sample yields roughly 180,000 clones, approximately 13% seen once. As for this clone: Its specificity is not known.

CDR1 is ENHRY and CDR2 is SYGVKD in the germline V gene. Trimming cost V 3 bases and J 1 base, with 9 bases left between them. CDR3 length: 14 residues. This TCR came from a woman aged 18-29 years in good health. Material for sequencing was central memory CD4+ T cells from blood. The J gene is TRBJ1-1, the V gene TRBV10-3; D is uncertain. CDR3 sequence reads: CAISDIGGNTEAFF. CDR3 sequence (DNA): TGTGCCATCAGTGATATCGGTGGGAACACTGAAGCTTTCTTT.